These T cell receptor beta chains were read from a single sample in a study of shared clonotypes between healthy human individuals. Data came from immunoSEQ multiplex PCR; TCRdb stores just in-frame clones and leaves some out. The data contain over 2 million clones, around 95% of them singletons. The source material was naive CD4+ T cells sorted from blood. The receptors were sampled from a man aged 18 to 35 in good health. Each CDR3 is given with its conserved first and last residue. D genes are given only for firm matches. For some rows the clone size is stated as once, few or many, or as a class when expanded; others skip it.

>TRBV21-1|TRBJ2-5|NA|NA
CASSKAEDSLQQETQYF
TGTGCCAGCAGCAAAGCCGAGGACAGTCTTCAACAAGAGACCCAGTACTTC
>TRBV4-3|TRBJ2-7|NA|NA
CASSQPRGLLAQYF
TGCGCCAGCAGCCAACCGCGGGGACTTCTAGCCCAGTACTTC
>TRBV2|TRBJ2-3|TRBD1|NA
CASSPGQADTQYF
TGTGCCAGCAGTCCGGGACAGGCCGATACGCAGTATTTT
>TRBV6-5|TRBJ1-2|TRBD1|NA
CASSYDRANYGYTF
TGTGCCAGCAGTTACGACAGGGCTAACTATGGCTACACCTTC
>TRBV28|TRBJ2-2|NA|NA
CASSLITGELFF
TGTGCCAGCAGTTTAATTACCGGGGAGCTGTTTTTT
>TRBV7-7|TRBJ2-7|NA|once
CASSLERSYEQYF
TGTGCTAGCAGCTTAGAGCGGAGCTACGAGCAGTACTTC
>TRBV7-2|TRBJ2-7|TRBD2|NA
CASSTDLLAGGTLEQYF
TGTGCCAGCAGCACTGATCTGCTAGCGGGGGGTACCCTGGAGCAGTACTTC
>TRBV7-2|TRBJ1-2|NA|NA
CASSLGPGYGYTF
TGTGCCAGCAGCTTGGGACCGGGCTATGGCTACACCTTC
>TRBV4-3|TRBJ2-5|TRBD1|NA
CASSQGTGQETQYF
TGCGCCAGCAGCCAAGGGACAGGCCAAGAGACCCAGTACTTC
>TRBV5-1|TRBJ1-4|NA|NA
CASSFQATNEKLFF
TGCGCCAGCAGCTTTCAAGCAACTAATGAAAAACTGTTTTTT
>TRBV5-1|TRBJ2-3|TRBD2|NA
CASSLVPSGTDTQYF
TGCGCCAGCAGCTTGGTGCCTAGCGGGACAGATACGCAGTATTTT
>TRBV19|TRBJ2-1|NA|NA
CATLDMGEQFF
TGTGCCACCTTGGACATGGGTGAGCAGTTCTTC